The 17 T cell receptor beta chains presented below share a single source sample, sequenced in a study of T cell clonality in common variable immunodeficiency. Clones were sequenced by immunoSEQ multiplex PCR, and TCRdb holds only the in-frame ones, with some missing. The data show tens of thousands of clones, with none appearing a single time. The specimen was peripheral blood mononuclear cells. These receptors all come from a person aged 18-69 years in good health.

This clone was seen ten or more times. The sequenced fragment ends 3 residues before the CDR3 boundary, so the rest is inferred from the germline J gene. The chain couples TRBV14 to TRBJ2-5; maybe TRBD2 (5 bases). Trimming took 2 bases from V and 0 from J, leaving 13 bases between them. Germline-derived CDR1 and CDR2 are SGHDN and FVKESK. The CDR3 contains 16 residues. The sequenced part of the CDR3 DNA is TGTGCCAGCAGCCAACGAACCGGGGATCACCAAGAGACC. It is translated as CASSQRTGDHQET. The whole CDR3 sequence reads CASSQRTGDHQETQYF.

The table lists this clone with many counts. The read is 3 residues too short to cover the CDR3 end, so that end is filled in from the germline J gene. This chain uses TRBV6-1 with TRBJ2-3, with 8 bases matching TRBD1. The CDR3 has 13 residues. The V gene's germline CDR1 is MNHNS and CDR2 SASEGT. The V and J ends lost 1 base and 6 bases, in that order; junction bases with no gene match: 0. The CDR3 protein is CASSEGTGDTQYF. The covered CDR3 bases are TGTGCCAGCAGTGAAGGGACAGGGGATACG.

This clone has at least ten counts. The CDR3 goes on 3 residues after the read ends, and that part is filled in from the germline J gene. The chain carries TRBV19 and TRBJ2-7, with 7 bases aligning to TRBD1. This CDR3 is built from 15 residues. CDR1 and CDR2 from the germline V gene are LNHDA and SQIVND (reference sequence). The V segment lost 4 bases and the J segment 2 bases; nucleotides outside the gene matches: 8. The CDR3 bases that were read are TGTGCCAGTAGTACTCGGACAGGAGAAACCTACGAG. It specifies CASSTRTGETYE. In full, the CDR3 is CASSTRTGETYEQYF. Full variable domain (outside the CDR3, taken from reference TRBV19 and TRBJ2-7): DGGITQSPKYLFRKEGQNVTLSCEQNLNHDAMYWYRQDPGQGLRLIYYSQIVNDFQKGDIAEGYSVSREKKESFPLTVTSAQKNPTAFYLCASSTRTGETYEQYFGPGTRLTVT.

This clone has a count of ten or more. The read ends 3 residues shy of where the CDR3 ends; the end is completed using the germline J gene. The rearrangement joins TRBV19 to TRBJ2-4; D might be TRBD1 (5 bases). Germline V gene lookup returns CDR1 LNHDA and CDR2 SQIVND (reference sequence). Between the trimmed V and J ends, which lost 5 bases and 1 base, there was a span of 15 bases. CDR3 length: 16 amino acids. The CDR3 here is CASSVGRGEAKNIQYF. The covered CDR3 bases are TGTGCCAGTAGTGTCGGAAGGGGTGAGGCCAAAAACATT.

This clone was counted many times. The observed sequence ends 3 residues before the CDR3 terminus, with the missing tail filled in from the germline J gene. This chain uses TRBV20-1 with TRBJ2-2, with D unresolved. CDR1 DFQATT and CDR2 SNEGSKA come from the germline V gene (reference sequence). V dropped 4 bases and J dropped 4 bases, with 13 bases sitting between them. The CDR3 totals 14 residues. This CDR3 is CSAIPPGPTGELFF. Incomplete CDR3 DNA: TGCAGTGCTATACCCCCAGGCCCCACCGGGGAG.

This clone was seen ten or more times. The missing CDR3 end, 3 residues past where the read stops, is filled in from the germline J gene. The rearrangement joins TRBV30 to TRBJ2-3, with TRBD2 identical over 12 bases. V lost 2 bases to trimming and J lost 3 bases; unmatched junction nucleotides: 15. CDR1 and CDR2 from the germline V gene are GTSNPN and SVGIG (reference sequence). This CDR3 contains 19 residues. The CDR3 region is CAWSPLRASGRAWTDTQYF. Partial CDR3 DNA: TGTGCCTGGAGTCCCCTGAGAGCTAGCGGGAGGGCCTGGACAGATACG.

This clone was recorded at least ten times. The sequenced fragment ends 3 residues before the CDR3 boundary, so the rest is inferred from the germline J gene. This sequence joins TRBV11-2 and TRBJ2-2; 9 nucleotides align to TRBD1. This CDR3 has 15 amino acids. V shed 4 bases and J 3 bases; nucleotides not matched to a gene: 3. In germline, CDR1 is SGHAT, CDR2 FQNNGV. The CDR3 loop reads CASSSRTGDTGELFF. Incomplete CDR3 DNA: TGTGCCAGCAGCTCCCGGACAGGGGACACCGGGGAG.

This clone appeared many times. The CDR3 end lies 3 residues beyond the end of the read and is filled in from the germline J gene. The V and J genes are TRBV28 and TRBJ1-2; TRBD1 is a possible D gene (6 bases). This CDR3 is 16 amino acids long. Germline V lookup: CDR1 MDHEN, CDR2 SYDVKM. Trimming removed 2 bases at V and 5 bases at J, with 18 bases between. The CDR3 is CASSLGVGGRWYGYTF. Partial CDR3 DNA: TGTGCCAGCAGTTTAGGGGTCGGGGGGCGATGGTATGGC.

This clone was observed many times. Sequencing ends 3 residues short of the CDR3 end; the germline J gene provides the rest. The chain combines TRBV30 with TRBJ2-1, with 12 bases lining up with TRBD2. The CDR3 runs to 13 residues. V trimming: 7 bases; J trimming: 9 bases; junction bases outside the gene matches: 7. Per germline, CDR1 GTSNPN and CDR2 SVGIG (reference sequence). CDR3 protein: CAYSSGGASEQFF. The sequenced part of the CDR3 DNA is TGTGCCTATTCTAGCGGGGGGGCGAGTGAG.

This clone was counted ten times or more. The junction and the germline gene differ at one end; a read error may be behind it. The missing CDR3 end, 3 residues past where the read stops, is filled in from the germline J gene. The chain is built from TRBV4-2 and TRBJ2-3, with D perhaps TRBD2 (6 bases). The CDR3 length is 17 residues. Germline CDR1 is LGHNA and CDR2 is YNFKEQ. The CDR3 bases that were read are TGCGCCAGCAGCCAAGATCTTGGAGGGTCCGGCACAGATACG. It is translated as CASSQDLGGSGTDT. The whole CDR3 reads CASSQDLGGSGTDTQYF.

This clone was counted many times. The CDR3 end falls 3 residues outside the read, so it is completed with the germline J gene. V gene TRBV7-2 combines with J gene TRBJ2-5; D unclear. The CDR3 consists of 12 residues. Germline CDR1 SGHTA, CDR2 FQGNSA. The V gene lost 5 bases and the J gene lost 4 bases, with 8 bases spanning the gap. Partial CDR3 DNA: TGTGCCAGCAGCCCCTACAGAGAGACC. Protein sequence: CASSPYRET. From start to end, the CDR3 is CASSPYRETQYF. The whole variable domain, remainder taken from reference TRBV7-2 and TRBJ2-5, is GAGVSQSPSNKVTEKGKDVELRCDPISGHTALYWYRQSLGQGLEFLIYFQGNSAPDKSGLPSDRFSAERTGGSVSTLTIQRTQQEDSAVYLCASSPYRETQYFGPGTRLLVL.

This clone was counted a few times. Other DNA sequences in this specimen translate into the identical CDR3. The CDR3 protein is CASARDSGGSGELFF. CDR3 DNA, as far as it was read: TGCGCCAGCGCACGGGACAGCGGAGGATCCGGGGAG. The rearrangement links TRBV5-1 to TRBJ2-2; 7 bases line up with TRBD1. From the germline J gene comes the end of the CDR3, since the read stops 3 residues before it. The CDR3 consists of 15 residues. Germline V CDR1 and CDR2: SGHRS, YFSETQ. V dropped 7 bases and J dropped 6; count of bases not matched to a gene: 12. The variable domain in full, with the rest retrieved from reference TRBV5-1 and TRBJ2-2, is KAGVTQTPRYLIKTRGQQVTLSCSPISGHRSVSWYQQTPGQGLQFLFEYFSETQRNKGNFPGRFSGRQFSNSRSEMNVSTLELGDSALYLCASARDSGGSGELFFGEGSRLTVL.

This clone was detected ten times or more. The read ends 3 residues shy of where the CDR3 ends; the end is completed using the germline J gene. This sequence joins TRBV7-6 and TRBJ1-1; D remains unclear. Germline V gene data show CDR1 as SGHVS and CDR2 as FNYEAQ. The CDR3 consists of 14 residues. The V end lost 5 bases, the J end lost 2 bases, and 12 bases lay between the germline ends. Partial CDR3 DNA: TGTGCCAGCAGCGAACAAGTATCCAACACTGAA. Amino acid sequence: CASSEQVSNTE. The complete CDR3 reads CASSEQVSNTEAFF.

This clone was observed at least ten times. The CDR3 DNA, read in part, is TGTGCCAGTACGACAGAACGAGGCCACGAG. It is translated as CASTTERGHE. The complete CDR3 reads CASTTERGHEQYF. The chain is built from TRBV2 and TRBJ2-7; D is possibly TRBD1 (5 bases). The read ends 3 residues before the CDR3 terminus; that terminus is restored from the germline J gene. CDR1 is SNHLY and CDR2 is FYNNEI in the germline V gene. The CDR3 has 13 residues. The V gene lost 9 bases and the J gene lost 5 bases, with 17 bases spanning the gap.

The table lists this clone with many counts. The CDR3 end is not reached by the read, which stops 3 residues before it; the germline J gene fills it in. This chain links TRBV29-1 with TRBJ2-3; tentatively, D is TRBD1 (5 bases). The CDR3 runs to 12 residues. Between the trimmed V and J ends, which lost 6 bases and 2 bases, there was a span of 9 bases. Per germline, CDR1 SQVTM and CDR2 ANQGSEA. Partial CDR3 DNA: TGCAGCGTAACGACAGTCACAGATACG. Translation: CSVTTVTDT. The entire CDR3 protein reads CSVTTVTDTQYF.

Many counts were recorded for this clone. The read comes to an end 3 residues before the CDR3 does, leaving the germline J gene to fill in the end. V is TRBV20-1 and J is TRBJ2-7; the match to TRBD2 covers 11 bases. V was clipped by 2 bases and J by 5 bases; unmatched bases: 8. This CDR3 is built from 15 residues. From germline, CDR1 is DFQATT and CDR2 SNEGSKA (reference sequence). The covered CDR3 bases are TGCAGTGCTAGATCTGAGACTAGCGGGATTGACGAG. Translated, it gives CSARSETSGIDE. The CDR3 in its entirety is CSARSETSGIDEQYF.

To note about this clone: The read stops 3 residues short of the end of the CDR3; the missing end is completed from the germline J gene. The gene calls are TRBV11-1 and TRBJ2-3; possibly TRBD2 for D (6 bases). Trimming cost V 6 bases and J 1 base, with 14 bases left between them. There are 15 residues in the CDR3. In germline, CDR1 is SGHAT, CDR2 FQDESV (reference sequence). The covered CDR3 bases are TGTGCCAGCAGGGAACAACCTAGCGGCACAGATACG. Translation gives CASREQPSGTDT. The full CDR3 protein is CASREQPSGTDTQYF.